This T cell receptor beta chain was identified during a study of technical replicates of blood from four donors. Measured with immunoSEQ multiplex PCR; TCRdb has only the in-frame clones, and not every one. The profile shows roughly 80,000 clones, about 92% of them singletons. Trimming removed 2 bases at V and 5 bases at J, with 14 bases between. This CDR3 has 15 amino acids. Germline V lookup: CDR1 SGHNT, CDR2 YYREEE (reference sequence). The chain recombines TRBV5-4 with TRBJ1-5, with a possible D match to TRBD1 (5 bases). The TCR was taken from a human donor in good health. The sequenced sample was T cells isolated from PBMCs. Written as DNA, the CDR3 is TGTGCCAGCAGCTTTGGAGGGGTATCGGATCAGCCCCAGCATTTT. Protein sequence: CASSFGGVSDQPQHF.